The 13 T cell receptor beta chains listed next were all sequenced from one sample in a study of T-cell memory formation after mild COVID-19. TCRdb reprocessed the 5' RACE reads with MiXCR, giving one entry per CDR3 protein. The table includes under 70,000 distinct CDR3 sequences, about a tenth detected once. Sample: PBMCs or a T cell subset sorted from them (not recorded which). These receptors originate from a man younger than 35 who had mild COVID-19 (a few samples of this study predate the infection). Cell type and time point are not known.

At least ten counts were recorded for this clonotype. V usage is TRBV7-9 and J usage is TRBJ2-5, with 10 nucleotides matching TRBD2. The CDR3 consists of 17 residues. Germline V CDR1 and CDR2: SEHNR, FQNEAQ (reference sequence). Losses at the gene ends were 4 bases for V and 4 bases for J; bases not matched to a gene: 12. CDR3 DNA sequence: TGTGCCAGCAGCTCCCCCAGCGGGGGGGCCGGGATAGAGACCCAGTACTTC. Protein: CASSSPSGGAGIETQYF. The full variable domain, its missing parts supplied by reference TRBV7-9 and TRBJ2-5, is DTGVSQNPRHKITKRGQNVTFRCDPISEHNRLYWYRQTLGQGPEFLTYFQNEAQLEKSRLLSDRFSAERPKGSFSTLEIQRTEQGDSAMYLCASSSPSGGAGIETQYFGPGTRLLVL.

This clonotype has ten or more counts. The chain combines TRBV5-1 with TRBJ2-1; no firm D call. CDR3 length: 15 residues. V lost 4 bases and J 0 bases, leaving 11 bases between the germline ends. Germline loops: CDR1 SGHRS, CDR2 YFSETQ. CDR3 DNA: TGCGCCAGCAGCCCGGACGGATCCTCCTACAATGAGCAGTTCTTC. It is translated as CASSPDGSSYNEQFF. The complete variable domain, with remaining parts taken from reference TRBV5-1 and TRBJ2-1, reads KAGVTQTPRYLIKTRGQQVTLSCSPISGHRSVSWYQQTPGQGLQFLFEYFSETQRNKGNFPGRFSGRQFSNSRSEMNVSTLELGDSALYLCASSPDGSSYNEQFFGPGTRLTVL.

V usage is TRBV29-1 and J usage is TRBJ1-1; a possible D gene is TRBD1 (6 bases). The germline V and J ends were trimmed by 5 bases and 0 bases, with 10 bases remaining between them. This CDR3 has 13 residues. Germline V gene data show CDR1 as SQVTM and CDR2 as ANQGSEA. The CDR3 DNA follows: TGCAGCGTTTTACAGGGACTGAACACTGAAGCTTTCTTT. Protein product: CSVLQGLNTEAFF.

This clonotype has more than one count but fewer than ten. The V and J genes are TRBV18 and TRBJ2-1; D could derive from TRBD1 or TRBD2 (5 bases each). The CDR3 is made up of 14 amino acids. The V end was cut by 2 bases, the J end by 8 bases, with 13 bases between. The germline V gene encodes CDR1 KGHSH and CDR2 LQKENI. In DNA form, the CDR3 reads TGTGCCAGCTCACCAGGGTTCCGGGGCCATGAGCAGTTCTTC. It yields the protein CASSPGFRGHEQFF.

In this sample, this clonotype turned up many times. The chain carries TRBV11-2 and TRBJ2-2; no clear D gene. Trimming removed 2 bases at V and 5 bases at J, with 9 bases between. CDR3 size: 14 residues. Germline loops: CDR1 SGHAT, CDR2 FQNNGV. The CDR3 is CASSLLSRTGELFF. In nucleotides, the CDR3 is TGTGCCAGCAGCTTACTTTCCAGGACCGGGGAGCTGTTTTTT.

The sample holds many counts of this clonotype. The chain employs TRBV5-1 and TRBJ2-6; D not resolved. Germline CDR1 reads SGHRS; CDR2 reads YFSETQ. The CDR3 covers 14 residues. Trimming took off 2 bases at V and 2 bases at J, with 5 bases between the two ends. CDR3 in amino acids: CASSLVPGANVLTF. DNA of the CDR3: TGCGCCAGCAGCTTAGTCCCTGGGGCCAACGTCCTGACTTTC.

At least ten counts were recorded for this clonotype. This chain links TRBV6-6 with TRBJ2-7; a weak D match, TRBD2 (5 bases). The CDR3 extends over 17 amino acids. The germline V and J ends were trimmed by 5 bases and 1 base, with 21 bases remaining between them. CDR1 is MNHNY and CDR2 is SVGAGI in the germline V gene (reference sequence). The CDR3 sequence is CASSSHAGLTSSYEQYF. The CDR3 nucleotides are TGTGCCAGCAGTAGTCACGCCGGACTTACCTCTTCCTACGAGCAGTACTTC.

This clonotype was seen at least ten times. The J gene is TRBJ2-2, the V gene TRBV4-2, with D perhaps matching TRBD1 (6 bases). The V and J ends lost 0 bases and 0 bases respectively, with 8 bases between them. CDR1 and CDR2 from the germline V gene are LGHNA and YNFKEQ. This CDR3 is 16 amino acids long. CDR3 bases: TGTGCCAGCAGCCAAGAGGGGACAACGAACACCGGGGAGCTGTTTTTT. Protein: CASSQEGTTNTGELFF.

Here the CDR3 reads CASSMTTASHYGYTF. DNA for the CDR3: TGTGCCAGTAGTATGACAACAGCCAGTCACTATGGCTACACCTTC. This rearrangement joins TRBV19 to TRBJ1-2, with unresolved D. The germline V gene has CDR1 LNHDA and CDR2 SQIVND (reference sequence). The length of the CDR3 is 15 residues. V lost 3 bases, J lost 3 bases, and 14 bases lay in between.

This clonotype was seen ten or more times. This chain links TRBV6-5 with TRBJ2-1, with 8 bases matching TRBD2. This CDR3 has 15 amino acids. The germline gives CDR1 MNHEY, CDR2 SVGAGI. The trim removed 6 bases at V and 4 bases at J, leaving 8 bases unmatched. For the CDR3, the DNA is TGTGCCAGCAGCTCAGTAGCGGGGCGATACAATGAGCAGTTCTTC. Translating gives CASSSVAGRYNEQFF.

The sample holds many counts of this clonotype. This rearrangement joins TRBV4-3 to TRBJ2-2; D might be TRBD1 (6 bases). CDR1 is LGHNA and CDR2 is YSLEER in the germline V gene. CDR3 length: 13 amino acids. Trimming removed 4 bases from V and 5 bases from J, with 8 bases in between. CDR3 in amino acids: CASSPQGTGELFF. The DNA of the CDR3 is TGCGCCAGCAGCCCGCAGGGGACCGGGGAGCTGTTTTTT.

This clonotype was picked up a small number of times. This chain joins TRBV27 and TRBJ2-6, with TRBD1 identical over 7 bases. V was clipped by 6 bases and J by 2 bases; unmatched bases: 16. The length of the CDR3 is 19 residues. From germline, CDR1 is MNHEY and CDR2 SMNVEV (reference sequence). The CDR3 coding sequence is TGTGCCAGCAGGGGCATTGACAGGGTATACCTTCCTGGGGCCAACGTCCTGACTTTC. Its translation: CASRGIDRVYLPGANVLTF.

In this sample, this clonotype turned up a few times. The chain carries TRBV5-6 and TRBJ2-3, with 13 bases fitting TRBD2. The V gene end was trimmed by 0 bases and the J gene end by 4 bases; junction bases not matched to a gene: 5. The germline V gene has CDR1 SGHDT and CDR2 YYEEEE. The CDR3 runs to 17 residues. DNA for the CDR3: TGTGCCAGCAGCTTGGATCGGACTAGCGGGGGATCAGATACGCAGTATTTT. It is translated as CASSLDRTSGGSDTQYF. The full variable domain, its missing parts supplied by reference TRBV5-6 and TRBJ2-3, is DAGVTQSPTHLIKTRGQQVTLRCSPKSGHDTVSWYQQALGQGPQFIFQYYEEEERQRGNFPDRFSGHQFPNYSSELNVNALLLGDSALYLCASSLDRTSGGSDTQYFGPGTRLTVL.